This T cell receptor (beta chain) stems from a study of blood T cell repertoires in COVID-19. Study summary: The samples span acute and convalescent COVID-19 from the United States, Italy and Spain. The analysed material was cDNA or gDNA that came from T cells, B-cell-depleted T cells, or PBMCs.

Data came from immunoSEQ multiplex PCR; TCRdb stores just in-frame clones and leaves some out. This repertoire shows fewer than 700,000 clones, about 89% found once; its top ten account for about 8%. The sequence was collected from a woman aged 45-65 years with COVID-19, enrolled during active disease. The material sequenced was peripheral blood.

CDR3 loop: CASSLGQLRYNEQFF. The CDR3 DNA follows: TGTGCCAGCAGCCTAGGACAGCTCCGTTACAATGAGCAGTTCTTC. The rearrangement joins TRBV9 to TRBJ2-1, with a possible D match to TRBD1 (6 bases). V lost 4 bases to trimming and J lost 4 bases, with 15 bases between them. This CDR3 is built from 15 residues. Germline lookup yields CDR1 SGDLS and CDR2 YYNGEE.